The 30 T cell receptor beta chains reported below all come from one sample, sequenced in a study of blood T cell repertoires in COVID-19. The table came from immunoSEQ multiplex PCR; TCRdb's copy has only in-frame clones and leaves some out. Altogether about 87,000 clones are present, over 75% being singletons, with the ten largest covering just over 3%. The specimen sequenced was peripheral blood. The receptors were gathered from a woman over 75 with COVID-19, enrolled during active disease.

J is TRBJ2-2 and V is TRBV5-4, with D tentatively TRBD1 (6 bases). Germline V gives CDR1 SGHNT, CDR2 YYREEE (reference sequence). The CDR3 runs 15 residues. Trimming stripped 6 bases from V and 4 bases from J, with 16 bases between. This CDR3 reads CASKVSGRGTGELFF. In nucleotides, the CDR3 is TGTGCCAGCAAAGTATCTGGCAGGGGCACCGGGGAGCTGTTTTTT.

The CDR3 DNA is TGTGCCAGCAACCCCGGGACAGGTGGCAATCAGCCCCAGCATTTT. Translation gives CASNPGTGGNQPQHF. The chain uses TRBV6-2 or TRBV6-3 and TRBJ1-5; 8 bases fit TRBD1. J was trimmed by 2 bases and V by 7 bases; bases with no gene match: 7. The CDR3 has 15 residues. Germline loops: CDR1 MNHEY, CDR2 SVGEGT.

The gene calls are TRBV2 and TRBJ1-6; 9 bases map to TRBD1. Germline CDR1 is SNHLY and CDR2 is FYNNEI. This CDR3 is built from 16 residues. Trimming took 4 bases from V and 9 from J; bases not matched to a gene: 10. DNA for the CDR3: TGTGCCAGCAGTGGTTCGACTGGGACAGGGTCTTCACCCCTCCACTTT. Its translation is CASSGSTGTGSSPLHF.

The V call is TRBV27, the J call TRBJ1-2; 7 positions match TRBD1. CDR3 length: 16 residues. CDR1 MNHEY and CDR2 SMNVEV come from the germline V gene (reference sequence). J was trimmed by 4 bases and V by 3 bases; bases with no gene match: 11. The CDR3 spells CASSFYTGEVGYGYTF. In DNA, the CDR3 is TGTGCCAGCAGTTTTTACACAGGGGAGGTTGGCTATGGCTACACCTTC.

The V and J genes are TRBV7-9 and TRBJ2-7; 8 bases are a match to TRBD1. CDR1 and CDR2 from the germline V gene are SEHNR and FQNEAQ (reference sequence). The CDR3 is 14 residues long. V lost 5 bases and J lost 3; bases outside the gene matches: 6. CDR3 DNA: TGTGCCAGCAGCCCCGGACAGGGAGTCTACGAGCAGTACTTC. Its translation: CASSPGQGVYEQYF.

The chain links TRBV6-5 to TRBJ1-1; D is unresolved. The CDR3 runs 13 residues. The V gene lost 2 bases and the J gene lost 5 bases, with 9 bases spanning the gap. Germline V CDR1 and CDR2: MNHEY, SVGAGI. CDR3: CASSYLRWTEAFF. Here the CDR3 DNA reads TGTGCCAGCAGTTACCTACGGTGGACTGAAGCTTTCTTT.

The CDR3 sequence: CASSQASRHNEQFF. CDR3 bases: TGTGCCAGCAGCCAAGCGTCCAGGCACAATGAGCAGTTCTTC. The chain couples TRBV14 to TRBJ2-1; D call uncertain. Germline V gene lookup returns CDR1 SGHDN and CDR2 FVKESK. The CDR3 loop spans 14 amino acids. The V gene lost 1 base and the J gene lost 5 bases, with 9 bases spanning the gap.

The CDR3 nucleotides are TGTGCCAGCAGTTTACTAGCATATACGCAGTATTTT. This sequence encodes CASSLLAYTQYF. The rearrangement joins TRBV28 to TRBJ2-3, with D maybe TRBD2 (5 bases). This CDR3 comprises 12 residues. CDR1 is MDHEN, CDR2 SYDVKM, per germline. The V end lost 2 bases, the J end lost 7 bases, and 7 bases lay between the germline ends.

This clone was recorded once. The rearrangement joins TRBV19 to TRBJ1-5; D ambiguous. The V gene lost 3 bases and the J gene lost 6 bases, with 12 bases spanning the gap. This CDR3 region has 14 residues. Germline CDR1 and CDR2: LNHDA and SQIVND (reference sequence). The CDR3 reads CASSINTHGQPQHF. In DNA, the CDR3 is TGTGCCAGTAGTATTAATACCCACGGTCAGCCCCAGCATTTT.

The chain employs TRBV29-1 and TRBJ2-7, with TRBD1 identical over 7 bases. CDR1 is SQVTM and CDR2 is ANQGSEA in the germline V gene. Trimming cost V 7 bases and J 5 bases; bases outside gene matches: 14. The CDR3 extends over 14 amino acids. CDR3 sequence (DNA): TGCAGCGCTGGGTACAGGGGCGCCCTCCACGAGCAGTACTTC. Protein sequence: CSAGYRGALHEQYF.

This clone was detected only a few times. V is TRBV10-3 and J is TRBJ2-4; D is ambiguous. The germline V and J ends were trimmed by 3 bases and 0 bases, with 9 bases remaining between them. Germline lookup yields CDR1 ENHRY and CDR2 SYGVKD. This CDR3 is built from 15 residues. CDR3 loop: CAISDTGLAKNIQYF. Here the CDR3 DNA reads TGTGCCATCAGTGACACGGGTCTAGCCAAAAACATTCAGTACTTC.

The J gene is TRBJ2-3, the V gene TRBV5-4, with D uncertain. The CDR3 has 15 residues. CDR1 and CDR2 from the germline V gene are SGHNT and YYREEE (reference sequence). V shed 0 bases and J shed 0 bases, with 8 bases lying between them. CDR3 nucleotides: TGTGCCAGCAGCTTGGGCGGCCTAAGCACAGATACGCAGTATTTT. It is translated as CASSLGGLSTDTQYF.

The chain employs TRBV18 and TRBJ2-7, with TRBD2 matching over 13 bases. Losses at the gene ends were 6 bases for V and 5 bases for J; bases not matched to a gene: 4. The CDR3 has 14 residues. Looked up from germline, CDR1 is KGHSH and CDR2 is LQKENI. In DNA form, the CDR3 reads TGTGCCAGCTCCACTAGCGGGAGGGCCAACGAGCAGTACTTC. It codes for CASSTSGRANEQYF.

V and J are TRBV6-4 and TRBJ2-3; 8 positions agree with TRBD2. Germline V gene data show CDR1 as MRHNA and CDR2 as SNTAGT. V lost 3 bases to trimming and J lost 4 bases; unmatched junction nucleotides: 6. The CDR3 has 15 amino acids. The CDR3 loop is CASSEPTTSADTQYF. The CDR3 DNA sequence: TGTGCCAGCAGTGAGCCCACGACTAGCGCAGATACGCAGTATTTT.

This CDR3 reads CASSWDFDTQYF. The DNA of the CDR3 is TGTGCCAGCAGTTGGGACTTTGATACGCAGTATTTT. V usage is TRBV5-4 and J usage is TRBJ2-3, with D possibly matching TRBD2 (6 bases). V was cut by 5 bases and J by 6 bases, with 10 bases left in between. Germline V lookup: CDR1 SGHNT, CDR2 YYREEE (reference sequence). CDR3 length equals 12 residues.

The genes are TRBV27 and TRBJ2-2; 9 nucleotides agree with TRBD1. Trimming removed 5 bases from V and 1 base from J; junction bases left unmatched: 5. The CDR3 has 16 amino acids. Germline V gene lookup returns CDR1 MNHEY and CDR2 SMNVEV (reference sequence). CDR3 sequence reads: CASSTPGQGNTGELFF. DNA of the CDR3: TGTGCCAGCAGTACCCCGGGACAGGGGAACACCGGGGAGCTGTTTTTT.

The chain has TRBV19 and TRBJ1-4; D ambiguous. The CDR3 extends over 13 amino acids. Per the germline V gene, CDR1 is LNHDA and CDR2 is SQIVND (reference sequence). Between the trimmed V and J ends, which lost 3 bases and 8 bases, there was a span of 10 bases. CDR3 coding DNA: TGTGCCAGTAGTATGAGGATAGACGAAAAACTGTTTTTT. This sequence encodes CASSMRIDEKLFF.

The chain couples TRBV18 to TRBJ2-1, with 7 bases lining up with TRBD1. The V segment lost 6 bases and the J segment 6 bases; nucleotides outside the gene matches: 17. The CDR3 spans 17 residues. Germline CDR1 is KGHSH and CDR2 is LQKENI. The CDR3 protein is CASSLLPPQTGSNEQFF. In DNA, the CDR3 is TGTGCCAGCTCCCTTCTACCCCCTCAGACAGGGAGCAATGAGCAGTTCTTC.

This chain joins TRBV5-5 and TRBJ2-7; TRBD1 might be the D (6 bases). Germline CDR1 and CDR2: SGHKS and YYEKEE (reference sequence). This CDR3 is 14 amino acids long. The V gene lost 3 bases and the J gene lost 1 base, with 11 bases spanning the gap. The CDR3 loop reads CASSSRGLSYEQYF. The CDR3 region has the DNA TGTGCCAGCAGCTCCAGGGGCTTATCCTACGAGCAGTACTTC.

This chain links TRBV19 with TRBJ2-2, with 7 nucleotides matching TRBD2. With 5 bases clipped from V and 5 bases from J, the junction kept 11 bases outside the gene matches. The CDR3 runs 16 residues. CDR1 is LNHDA, CDR2 SQIVND, per germline (reference sequence). The CDR3 DNA follows: TGTGCCAGTAGTCCCAACGAGCGGGGCGGAACCGGGGAGCTGTTTTTT. It translates to CASSPNERGGTGELFF.

This chain links TRBV5-1 with TRBJ2-2; TRBD1 aligns across 7 bases. V lost 6 bases and J lost 0; bases outside the gene matches: 2. The CDR3 extends over 14 amino acids. Germline V gene sequence: CDR1 SGHRS, CDR2 YFSETQ. As DNA, the CDR3 is TGCGCCAGCATCGACAGGGCGAACACCGGGGAGCTGTTTTTT. Its translation: CASIDRANTGELFF.

This chain uses TRBV18 with TRBJ2-7, with D possibly TRBD1 on 7 matching bases. V lost 0 bases and J 3 bases, leaving 12 bases between the germline ends. This CDR3 has 15 amino acids. Per germline, CDR1 KGHSH and CDR2 LQKENI. The CDR3 DNA sequence: TGTGCCAGCTCACCACCGGGGCAGGGGGGCTACGAGCAGTACTTC. Translating it yields CASSPPGQGGYEQYF.

This clone appeared a single time. The chain is built from TRBV15 and TRBJ1-3, with no clear D. Between the trimmed V and J ends, which lost 0 bases and 3 bases, there was a span of 3 bases. Germline V lookup: CDR1 LNHNV, CDR2 YYDKDF (reference sequence). The CDR3 loop spans 13 amino acids. The CDR3 is CATSRDLGNTIYF. The CDR3 bases are TGTGCCACCAGCAGAGACCTTGGAAACACCATATATTTT.

The V gene is TRBV20-1, the J gene TRBJ2-5; D remains ambiguous. Trimming stripped 5 bases from V and 1 base from J, with 5 bases between. Germline V gene sequence: CDR1 DFQATT, CDR2 SNEGSKA (reference sequence). The CDR3 sequence is 11 residues long. CDR3 in amino acids: CSAFLQETQYF. CDR3 DNA: TGCAGTGCTTTCCTCCAAGAGACCCAGTACTTC.

The rearrangement uses TRBV30 and TRBJ1-2, with TRBD1 matching over 8 bases. The ends lost 0 bases at V and 4 bases at J; junction bases unmatched: 7. The CDR3 totals 15 residues. CDR1 and CDR2 from the germline V gene are GTSNPN and SVGIG (reference sequence). The CDR3 DNA reads as TGTGCCTGGAGTGTAATACAGGGGGAGGGCTATGGCTACACCTTC. Its protein is CAWSVIQGEGYGYTF.

This clone appeared a single time. The chain joins TRBV6-5 to TRBJ2-7, with 8 bases fitting TRBD1. Per germline, CDR1 MNHEY and CDR2 SVGAGI. The junction had 1 base not matched to a gene; V was cut back by 5 bases and J by 1 base. The CDR3 contains 13 residues. CDR3 coding DNA: TGTGCCAGCAGTCGACAGGGGTCCTACGAGCAGTACTTC. It is translated as CASSRQGSYEQYF.

V and J are TRBV7-9 and TRBJ2-7; the match to TRBD1 covers 10 bases. The CDR3 contains 15 residues. Germline V CDR1 and CDR2: SEHNR, FQNEAQ (reference sequence). Trimming removed 3 bases from V and 2 bases from J; junction bases left unmatched: 4. The CDR3 sequence is CASSFIGTGAYEQYF. DNA of the CDR3: TGTGCCAGCAGCTTTATCGGGACAGGGGCCTACGAGCAGTACTTC.

This chain joins TRBV7-3 and TRBJ2-5; the D gene is possibly TRBD1 (7 bases). Trimming shortened V by 5 bases and J by 1 base, and 17 bases separated the two germline ends. There are 16 residues in the CDR3. CDR1 is SGHTA and CDR2 is FQGTGA in the germline V gene. CDR3 protein: CASSPGGDSFQETQYF. CDR3 nucleotide sequence: TGTGCCAGCAGCCCAGGAGGGGACAGCTTCCAAGAGACCCAGTACTTC.

This clone was observed a few times. The chain uses TRBV11-2 and TRBJ2-7, with a tentative D call TRBD1 (5 bases). This CDR3 is built from 16 residues. The ends were cut back, 0 bases at V and 2 bases at J, with 14 bases in the middle. CDR1 and CDR2 from the germline V gene are SGHAT and FQNNGV. In DNA form, the CDR3 reads TGTGCCAGCAGCTTAGATCGGACAAAAGGGACCTACGAGCAGTACTTC. Translating it yields CASSLDRTKGTYEQYF.

J is TRBJ2-1 and V is TRBV4-1, with 10 bases aligning to TRBD1. With 0 bases clipped from V and 0 bases from J, the junction kept 8 bases outside the gene matches. This CDR3 is 19 amino acids long. Germline CDR1 and CDR2: MGHRA and YSYEKL. The CDR3 coding sequence is TGCGCCAGCAGCCAAGAAACCGGGACAGGGGAGAGCTCCTACAATGAGCAGTTCTTC. It is translated as CASSQETGTGESSYNEQFF.